The 13 T cell receptor beta chains presented below share a single source sample, sequenced in a study of shared clonotypes between healthy human individuals (dated by TCRdb to 2020 to 2021). Library preparation was by the immunoSEQ multiplex PCR assay. TCRdb carries this immuneACCESS record with in-frame sequences only. Its versions omit some clonotypes, under half of them owing to an unresolved V gene in the studies checked, with the rest unexplained. The sample table holds 1,500,000 or so clones, of which around 97% were seen once. The ten largest clonotypes hold more than 0.9% of the sample. The material sequenced was naive CD4+ T cells sorted from blood. The cell subset or site label, as the study defines it: CD45RA+ positively selected. Source of these receptors: a man aged 30 to 39 in good health.

V usage is TRBV5-1 and J usage is TRBJ2-7; 10 nucleotides match TRBD1. The CDR3 consists of 15 residues. Germline V CDR1 and CDR2: SGHRS, YFSETQ. J gave up 4 bases and V 3 bases, and 7 bases lay outside the gene matches. This CDR3 is CASSSAGTGVYEQYF. CDR3 DNA sequence: TGCGCCAGCAGCTCGGCCGGGACAGGGGTGTACGAGCAGTACTTC.

In its sample, this clone was seen once. The chain recombines TRBV10-3 with TRBJ2-3; D may be TRBD1 or TRBD2 (5 bases each). This CDR3 region has 13 residues. With 9 bases removed from V and 1 base from J, the gap between germline ends came to 11 bases. Per the germline V gene, CDR1 is ENHRY and CDR2 is SYGVKD. CDR3 DNA sequence: TGTGCCATGGGGCCGGAGGGCACAGATACGCAGTATTTT. Translation: CAMGPEGTDTQYF.

The V call is TRBV2, the J call TRBJ2-1, with 8 bases lining up with TRBD2. V lost 4 bases, J lost 14 bases, and 4 bases stayed unmatched. The germline V gene has CDR1 SNHLY and CDR2 FYNNEI. The CDR3 extends over 11 amino acids. The CDR3 sequence: CASSVGLVEFF. DNA of the CDR3: TGTGCCAGCAGTGTGGGACTAGTTGAGTTCTTC.

V gene TRBV2 combines with J gene TRBJ1-1, with D unresolved. Trimming pared 4 bases from V and 11 bases from J, leaving 11 bases between. The germline gives CDR1 SNHLY, CDR2 FYNNEI. The CDR3 consists of 11 residues. Here the CDR3 DNA reads TGTGCCAGCAGTGGGGCCGGTGGGGCTTTCTTT. Translating gives CASSGAGGAFF.

The CDR3 nucleotides are TGTGCCAGCAGCTTGGCCGGGACAGGGGGTGCAGATACGCAGTATTTT. Translating it yields CASSLAGTGGADTQYF. The gene calls are TRBV5-4 and TRBJ2-3; TRBD1 matches 11 bases. The junction had 4 bases not matched to a gene; V was cut back by 0 bases and J by 4 bases. The CDR3 runs 16 residues. Germline V gene lookup returns CDR1 SGHNT and CDR2 YYREEE (reference sequence).

The V gene is TRBV7-6, the J gene TRBJ2-5, with TRBD2 matching 9 bases. With 3 bases clipped from V and 2 bases from J, the junction kept 1 base outside the gene matches. The CDR3 length is 14 residues. Germline CDR1 reads SGHVS; CDR2 reads FNYEAQ. CDR3 loop: CASSFLAGQETQYF. CDR3 in DNA: TGTGCCAGCAGCTTCCTAGCGGGGCAAGAGACCCAGTACTTC.

This chain connects TRBV6-5 to TRBJ1-5; D is unclear. CDR1 and CDR2 from the germline V gene are MNHEY and SVGAGI. This CDR3 spans 13 amino acids. Between the trimmed V and J ends, which lost 0 bases and 6 bases, there was a span of 6 bases. The CDR3 sequence is CASSYSELQPQHF. Here the CDR3 DNA reads TGTGCCAGCAGTTACTCCGAGCTTCAGCCCCAGCATTTT.

The CDR3 sequence: CASRFRGFEAFF. The CDR3 coding sequence is TGTGCCAGCAGGTTTAGAGGATTTGAAGCTTTCTTT. The chain recombines TRBV28 with TRBJ1-1; no reliable D call. The length of the CDR3 is 12 residues. Trimming cost V 6 bases and J 7 bases, with 12 bases left between them. Germline V gene sequence: CDR1 MDHEN, CDR2 SYDVKM.

The chain couples TRBV6-1 to TRBJ2-5; D perhaps matches TRBD2 (6 bases). V was trimmed by 4 bases and J by 0 bases, leaving 15 bases between them. Germline V gene data show CDR1 as MNHNS and CDR2 as SASEGT. The CDR3 runs 16 residues. The CDR3 region has the DNA TGTGCCAGCAGTGGCCCGGCGGGGTCGTACCAAGAGACCCAGTACTTC. Translated: CASSGPAGSYQETQYF.

J is TRBJ2-3 and V is TRBV9; possible D gene TRBD2, 7 bases. Germline V gene lookup returns CDR1 SGDLS and CDR2 YYNGEE. The V end was cut by 0 bases, the J end by 2 bases, with 10 bases between. This CDR3 comprises 15 residues. The CDR3 DNA is TGTGCCAGCAGCGTAGTAGGGGGGGCCACAGATACGCAGTATTTT. This translates into CASSVVGGATDTQYF. Variable domain in full (rest from reference TRBV9 and TRBJ2-3): DSGVTQTPKHLITATGQRVTLRCSPRSGDLSVYWYQQSLDQGLQFLIQYYNGEERAKGNILERFSAQQFPDLHSELNLSSLELGDSALYFCASSVVGGATDTQYFGPGTRLTVL.

The count of this clone is one. The chain combines TRBV27 with TRBJ2-3, with unresolved D. The germline gives CDR1 MNHEY, CDR2 SMNVEV (reference sequence). The V gene lost 7 bases and the J gene lost 3 bases, with 29 bases spanning the gap. The CDR3 totals 19 residues. The chain's CDR3 is CASTAHSTPGLMWTDTQYF. The CDR3, as DNA: TGTGCCAGCACCGCACACTCCACCCCGGGTCTCATGTGGACAGATACGCAGTATTTT.

The chain employs TRBV19 and TRBJ2-2, with D possibly matching TRBD2 (6 bases). With 3 bases removed from V and 6 bases from J, the gap between germline ends came to 14 bases. This CDR3 has 15 amino acids. The germline CDR1 and CDR2 sequences are LNHDA and SQIVND (reference sequence). The CDR3 coding sequence is TGTGCCAGTAGTATTGGTCGGAGGGTGTCCGGGGAGCTGTTTTTT. Translated: CASSIGRRVSGELFF.

This chain links TRBV12-5 with TRBJ2-7; either TRBD1 or TRBD2 may fit D (5 bases each). CDR3 size: 14 residues. Trimming cost V 7 bases and J 5 bases, with 18 bases left between them. Per the germline V gene, CDR1 is LGHNT and CDR2 is FRNRAP. CDR3 nucleotide sequence: TGTGCTAGTGCCCCCTGGGGGAAACTACACGAGCAGTACTTC. Encoded protein: CASAPWGKLHEQYF.